The present T cell receptor beta chain was sequenced within a study of neurological immune-mediated disorders. The study, taken as a whole, reports: Healthy controls had more TCR clonal expansion than multiple sclerosis, which showed the least, whereas HTLV-1-associated myelopathy showed the most.

To note about this clonotype: What it binds is unknown.

The method for making cDNA was 5'RACE, and it used 10-nucleotide random UMIs. TCRdb recomputed calls from the 5' RACE reads with MiXCR, one row per CDR3 protein. Here the sample spans around 62,000 distinct CDR3 sequences, around 4% being singletons. The ends were cut back, 5 bases at V and 10 bases at J, with 14 bases in the middle. The CDR3 is made up of 12 amino acids. The germline CDR1 and CDR2 sequences are SGHVS and FNYEAQ. The origin of this receptor is a man aged 50-60 years with multiple sclerosis. Sequencing was carried out using PBMCs. The chain is built from TRBV7-6 and TRBJ2-5; D is unclear. The CDR3, as DNA: TGTGCCAGCAGCACCGCCAAGAGAGGCCAGTACTTC. Residues: CASSTAKRGQYF. Filled out from reference TRBV7-6 and TRBJ2-5, the complete variable domain reads GAGVSQSPRYKVTKRGQDVALRCDPISGHVSLYWYRQALGQGPEFLTYFNYEAQQDKSGLPNDRFSAERPEGSISTLTIQRTEQRDSAMYRCASSTAKRGQYFGPGTRLLVL.